This T cell receptor beta chain was recovered during a study of graft-versus-host responses after intestinal transplantation. As for the study in general: Recipients obtained multivisceral, liver-intestinal, or isolated intestinal transplants.

The protocol was immunoSEQ multiplex PCR, while the TCRdb copy is restricted to in-frame clones and leaves out a portion. This table has fewer than 65,000 clones, around 90% appearing once. V lost 5 bases, J lost 4 bases, and 9 bases stayed unmatched. Germline values: CDR1 GTSNPN, CDR2 SVGIG (reference sequence). CDR3 length equals 14 residues. Study-wide points: Graft-versus-host to host-versus-graft clonal ratios in allografts were high in patients with graft-donor T cell macrochimerism.

Concerning this clone: Its antigen is as yet unknown.

The material sequenced was unstimulated CD4+ T cells sorted from spleen or lymph node cells, taken before transplant. The chain links TRBV30 to TRBJ1-2, with 8 bases matching TRBD1. The sequence was obtained from a human donor who was the organ donor for an intestinal transplant. CDR3 protein: CAWSSDREGYGYTF. As DNA, the CDR3 is TGTGCCTGGTCTTCGGACAGGGAGGGCTATGGCTACACCTTC.